The 24 T cell receptor beta chains below come from one sample, sequenced in a study of shared clonotypes between healthy human individuals. CD8 cells regarded as naive lacked CD45RO, were positively chosen for CCR7, and omitted terminally differentiated effector memory CD45RA+ cells. Profiled with immunoSEQ multiplex PCR; TCRdb holds only in-frame clones, not every one. The sample records about 2.1 million clones, 93% being singletons. The sequenced sample consisted of naive CD8+ T cells from PBMCs. Receptors originate from a man aged 18 to 30 in good health. Some clones in this sample may be carry-over from other donors' samples.

The rearrangement joins TRBV4-1 to TRBJ1-6; a weak D match, TRBD1 (5 bases). CDR1 MGHRA and CDR2 YSYEKL come from the germline V gene. The CDR3 contains 17 residues. The ends were cut back, 0 bases at V and 4 bases at J, with 13 bases in the middle. The CDR3 loop is CASSQDGDVRYNSPLHF. In DNA form, the CDR3 reads TGCGCCAGCAGCCAAGATGGGGACGTCCGATATAATTCACCCCTCCACTTT.

This clone was observed a handful of times. The chain uses TRBV4-3 and TRBJ1-3; D gene uncertain. CDR1 is LGHNA and CDR2 is YSLEER in the germline V gene. The CDR3 extends over 16 amino acids. Trimming took 0 bases from V and 0 from J, leaving 9 bases between them. The CDR3 protein is CASSQDGGSSGNTIYF. CDR3 nucleotides: TGCGCCAGCAGCCAAGATGGAGGGAGCTCTGGAAACACCATATATTTT.

The chain recombines TRBV9 with TRBJ1-2; TRBD1 might be the D (5 bases). Per germline, CDR1 SGDLS and CDR2 YYNGEE. Trimming took 5 bases from V and 6 from J, leaving 14 bases between them. The CDR3 is 13 amino acids. CDR3 protein: CASRSGGADGYTF. The CDR3 DNA reads as TGTGCCAGCAGAAGTGGTGGGGCTGATGGCTACACCTTC.

The V call is TRBV6-5, the J call TRBJ2-4; no definite D call. CDR1 is MNHEY, CDR2 SVGAGI, per germline. Trimming removed 8 bases at V and 2 bases at J, with 7 bases between. The CDR3 sequence is 12 residues long. The CDR3 region has the DNA TGTGCCAGCGTTTCTTCCAAAAACATTCAGTACTTC. This gives the protein CASVSSKNIQYF.

The chain has TRBV11-2 and TRBJ2-7; a weak D match, TRBD1 (6 bases). This CDR3 has 17 residues. V was cut by 1 base and J by 5 bases, with 21 bases left in between. From germline, CDR1 is SGHAT and CDR2 FQNNGV. CDR3 residues: CASSLVSWTEDGDEQYF. CDR3 nucleotide sequence: TGTGCCAGCAGCTTAGTGAGTTGGACAGAAGACGGAGACGAGCAGTACTTC.

Turning to this clone: Other DNA sequences from this sample encode an identical CDR3 as well. V usage is TRBV5-1 and J usage is TRBJ2-7; TRBD2 aligns across 9 bases. The germline V gene has CDR1 SGHRS and CDR2 YFSETQ. The length of the CDR3 is 15 residues. The trim removed 1 base at V and 2 bases at J, leaving 4 bases unmatched. For the CDR3, the DNA is TGCGCCAGCAGCTTGTCGGTAGCGGGAGCCTACGAGCAGTACTTC. Amino acids: CASSLSVAGAYEQYF.

The J gene is TRBJ2-7, the V gene TRBV27; maybe TRBD2 (6 bases). V shed 7 bases and J shed 0 bases, with 10 bases lying between them. This CDR3 is 13 amino acids long. The germline V gene has CDR1 MNHEY and CDR2 SMNVEV (reference sequence). In DNA, the CDR3 is TGTGCCAGCAAACGGCGGGACTCCTACGAGCAGTACTTC. Translating it yields CASKRRDSYEQYF.

V is TRBV25-1 and J is TRBJ2-2; no reliable D call. The V end lost 5 bases, the J end lost 5 bases, and 12 bases lay between the germline ends. Germline V lookup: CDR1 MGHDK, CDR2 SYGVNS. The CDR3 extends over 14 amino acids. Here the CDR3 DNA reads TGTGCCAGCAGTACGGCGGCAACTACCGGGGAGCTGTTTTTT. It translates to CASSTAATTGELFF.

This clone was seen only once. This sequence joins TRBV28 and TRBJ1-5; D not resolved. Germline values: CDR1 MDHEN, CDR2 SYDVKM. The CDR3 runs to 14 residues. The V and J ends lost 6 bases and 7 bases respectively, with 16 bases between them. CDR3 loop: CASSPLLGDQPQHF. CDR3 DNA sequence: TGTGCCAGCAGCCCCCTTTTAGGAGACCAGCCCCAGCATTTT.

The chain combines TRBV6-6 with TRBJ2-2; D might be TRBD2 (6 bases). Trimming shortened V by 5 bases and J by 4 bases, and 11 bases separated the two germline ends. The CDR3 consists of 14 residues. Germline V gives CDR1 MNHNY, CDR2 SVGAGI (reference sequence). CDR3 sequence (DNA): TGTGCCAGCAGTGGAGAGCGGGCCACCGGGGAGCTGTTTTTT. As protein: CASSGERATGELFF.

This chain connects TRBV28 to TRBJ2-7; maybe TRBD1 (5 bases). The V gene lost 1 base and the J gene lost 2 bases, with 18 bases spanning the gap. This CDR3 is 17 amino acids long. In germline, CDR1 is MDHEN, CDR2 SYDVKM. The CDR3 region has the DNA TGTGCCAGCAGTTTATTCGCCCCCGAAGGGGTTCCCTACGAGCAGTACTTC. Translating gives CASSLFAPEGVPYEQYF.

The V gene is TRBV7-9, the J gene TRBJ1-5; D is perhaps TRBD1 (6 bases). The CDR3 contains 18 residues. In germline, CDR1 is SEHNR, CDR2 FQNEAQ (reference sequence). V was trimmed by 3 bases and J by 2 bases, leaving 20 bases between them. This CDR3 reads CASSFSPIGGLGNQPQHF. The DNA for the CDR3 is TGTGCCAGCAGCTTCTCCCCCATTGGGGGCCTGGGCAATCAGCCCCAGCATTTT.

This clone was recorded a few times. The chain carries TRBV7-9 and TRBJ1-4, with D possibly being TRBD1 (6 bases). Germline values: CDR1 SEHNR, CDR2 FQNEAQ (reference sequence). The CDR3 covers 14 residues. V lost 4 bases and J 6 bases, leaving 12 bases between the germline ends. CDR3 residues: CASSSWGQDEKLFF. CDR3 nucleotides: TGTGCCAGCAGCTCTTGGGGGCAGGATGAAAAACTGTTTTTT.

Only a few counts were recorded for this clone. Other DNA sequences in the sample encode the same CDR3. The gene calls are TRBV5-1 and TRBJ1-1; perhaps TRBD1 as D (5 bases). The germline CDR1 and CDR2 sequences are SGHRS and YFSETQ. Between the trimmed V and J ends, which lost 1 base and 2 bases, there was a span of 9 bases. CDR3 length: 14 amino acids. In DNA form, the CDR3 reads TGCGCCAGCAGCTTGTCCGGGGGTAACACTGAAGCTTTCTTT. This encodes CASSLSGGNTEAFF.

The chain carries TRBV7-9 and TRBJ2-1; D remains ambiguous. V dropped 4 bases and J dropped 8 bases, with 9 bases sitting between them. Germline loops: CDR1 SEHNR, CDR2 FQNEAQ (reference sequence). The CDR3 extends over 12 amino acids. The CDR3 region is CASSSLADEQFF. CDR3 DNA: TGTGCCAGCAGCTCCCTTGCGGATGAGCAGTTCTTC.

In the case of this clone: Different DNA sequences within this sample yield the same CDR3. The V gene is TRBV27, the J gene TRBJ2-7; D gene ambiguous. CDR1 is MNHEY and CDR2 is SMNVEV in the germline V gene (reference sequence). This CDR3 region has 13 residues. V lost 5 bases, J lost 4 bases, and 12 bases lay in between. The CDR3 DNA reads as TGTGCCAGCAGTCCCCGTTTGGGGTACGAGCAGTACTTC. Encoded protein: CASSPRLGYEQYF.

The V call is TRBV5-1, the J call TRBJ2-3, with 11 bases fitting TRBD1. V lost 4 bases and J lost 4; bases outside the gene matches: 8. The CDR3 extends over 16 amino acids. CDR1 is SGHRS and CDR2 is YFSETQ in the germline V gene. CDR3 region: CASSPADRGLADTQYF. DNA for the CDR3: TGCGCCAGCAGCCCCGCGGACAGGGGGCTAGCAGATACGCAGTATTTT.

The rearrangement links TRBV10-1 to TRBJ2-2, with 13 bases fitting TRBD2. Germline V gene lookup returns CDR1 WNHNN and CDR2 SYGVQD (reference sequence). J lost 6 bases, V lost 5 bases, and 6 bases had no gene match. The CDR3 has 16 amino acids. CDR3 amino acids: CASSQRGLAGAGELFF. The CDR3 DNA follows: TGCGCCAGCAGTCAACGCGGACTAGCGGGAGCCGGGGAGCTGTTTTTT.

The J gene is TRBJ2-4, the V gene TRBV29-1; D gene unclear. CDR1 SQVTM and CDR2 ANQGSEA come from the germline V gene. This CDR3 contains 16 residues. V gave up 7 bases and J gave up 2 bases, with 21 bases separating them. CDR3 DNA: TGCAGCGCCCTCCTGGACCCCTTGTATCCCAAAAACATTCAGTACTTC. Its protein is CSALLDPLYPKNIQYF.

The chain couples TRBV5-1 to TRBJ1-1; a weak D match, TRBD1 (6 bases). Germline V gives CDR1 SGHRS, CDR2 YFSETQ. The V end lost 0 bases, the J end lost 0 bases, and 12 bases lay between the germline ends. The CDR3 sequence is 16 residues long. CDR3 region: CASSLARTAMNTEAFF. CDR3 nucleotides: TGCGCCAGCAGCTTGGCCCGGACAGCCATGAACACTGAAGCTTTCTTT.

The CDR3 loop reads CASSLSKLAATDTQYF. The DNA for the CDR3 is TGTGCCAGCAGCTTGTCTAAACTAGCGGCCACAGATACGCAGTATTTT. The rearrangement uses TRBV5-4 and TRBJ2-3; 8 nucleotides match TRBD2. CDR1 and CDR2 (germline): SGHNT, YYREEE (reference sequence). Germline trimming cut 1 base from V and 2 bases from J; bases unmatched to any gene: 6. The CDR3 length is 16 residues.

V and J are TRBV4-1 and TRBJ1-2; TRBD1 might be the D (6 bases). This CDR3 comprises 17 residues. V was shortened by 3 bases and J by 0 bases, with 17 bases between the two germline ends. CDR1 and CDR2 from the germline V gene are MGHRA and YSYEKL. The CDR3 DNA is TGCGCCAGCAGCCAGCGGGATACGACAGGATCTAACTATGGCTACACCTTC. Residues: CASSQRDTTGSNYGYTF.

This chain uses TRBV29-1 with TRBJ2-1; the match to TRBD1 covers 7 bases. This CDR3 comprises 14 residues. V shed 7 bases, J shed 2 bases, and the junction held 8 bases outside the gene matches. Per germline, CDR1 SQVTM and CDR2 ANQGSEA. In DNA, the CDR3 is TGCAGCGCTATCACAGGGGCCGCCTACAATGAGCAGTTCTTC. Its translation is CSAITGAAYNEQFF.

This chain uses TRBV27 with TRBJ2-1; 9 positions agree with TRBD1. Germline CDR1 and CDR2: MNHEY and SMNVEV (reference sequence). This CDR3 has 15 residues. After removal of 3 bases from V and 8 bases from J, the junction contained 8 bases not matched to a gene. CDR3 coding DNA: TGTGCCAGCAGTTTGGCCGGGACAGGGAACGATGAGCAGTTCTTC. Protein sequence: CASSLAGTGNDEQFF.